This T cell receptor beta chain was captured in a study of cytomegalovirus exposure and HLA in healthy donors. This PCR relied on a set of 60 Vbeta primers and 13 Jbeta primers. Repertoires were generated with immunoSEQ multiplex PCR, while TCRdb's copy carries only in-frame clones and drops some. The data hold more than 95,000 clones, with around 80% observed a single time. V shed 1 base and J 5 bases; nucleotides not matched to a gene: 3. The CDR3 sequence is 16 residues long. Per germline, CDR1 SGHTA and CDR2 FQGNSA. The origin of this receptor is a woman aged 40 to 55 in good health and CMV-seronegative. Sample: PBMCs. This chain connects TRBV7-2 to TRBJ2-4, with 12 bases aligning to TRBD2. The CDR3: CASSLGLAGDQNIQYF. The CDR3, as DNA: TGTGCCAGCAGCTTAGGACTAGCGGGAGACCAAAACATTCAGTACTTC.